This entry lists 27 T cell receptor beta chains sequenced from one sample in a study of CD8 T cells in ankylosing spondylitis. Broader study findings: For ankylosing spondylitis blood, a TCR beta motif of 7 or 8 highly homologous variants appeared characteristic.

TCRdb processed the 5' RACE reads anew with MiXCR; each CDR3 protein has one entry. The sample shows some 800,000 distinct CDR3 sequences, about 10% of them seen only once. For these receptors, no antigen is known. The sample consisted of blood, either unsorted or a sorted T cell fraction (not recorded which). The receptors stem from a male donor with ankylosing spondylitis.

The chain recombines TRBV7-2 with TRBJ1-5, with D unresolved. Trimming took 2 bases from V and 0 from J, leaving 14 bases between them. The CDR3 is 17 residues long. Germline loops: CDR1 SGHTA, CDR2 FQGNSA. The CDR3 DNA is TGTGCCAGCAGCTTAAATGACAACACTTATAGCAATCAGCCCCAGCATTTT. The encoded protein is CASSLNDNTYSNQPQHF.

V usage is TRBV6-4 and J usage is TRBJ2-3, with 7 nucleotides matching TRBD2. This CDR3 comprises 15 residues. The V and J ends lost 6 bases and 2 bases, in that order; junction bases with no gene match: 8. Germline CDR1 is MRHNA and CDR2 is SNTAGT. Here the CDR3 DNA reads TGTGCCAGCAGCAGGGACTACCATTCCACAGATACGCAGTATTTT. Translation gives CASSRDYHSTDTQYF.

This clonotype has just a few counts. One end of the junction is discordant with germline, which a read error may explain. The V gene is TRBV28, the J gene TRBJ1-5, with D perhaps TRBD1 (6 bases). This CDR3 has 14 amino acids. Looked up from germline, CDR1 is MDHEN and CDR2 is SYDVKM. The chain's CDR3 is CARSSTRGYQPQHF. DNA for the CDR3: TGTGCCAGAAGTTCGACGAGGGGGTATCAGCCCCAGCATTTT.

This clonotype was picked up a small number of times. The chain joins TRBV20-1 to TRBJ2-7, with D possibly matching TRBD1 (6 bases). V was shortened by 1 base and J by 3 bases, with 10 bases between the two germline ends. Germline-derived CDR1 and CDR2 are DFQATT and SNEGSKA (reference sequence). The CDR3 loop spans 13 amino acids. CDR3 in amino acids: CSARVYRDYEQYF. As DNA, the CDR3 is TGCAGTGCTAGAGTGTACAGGGACTACGAGCAGTACTTC.

There are a few counts of this clonotype. This chain joins TRBV7-2 and TRBJ1-5; D is ambiguous. V was pared by 5 bases and J by 5 bases, with 13 bases between. Germline CDR1 and CDR2: SGHTA and FQGNSA. The CDR3 sequence is 14 residues long. The CDR3 bases are TGTGCCAGCAGCCTCTTGCCCGGTTATCAGCCCCAGCATTTT. Translation gives CASSLLPGYQPQHF. The whole variable domain, filled in from reference TRBV7-2 and TRBJ1-5, reads GAGVSQSPSNKVTEKGKDVELRCDPISGHTALYWYRQSLGQGLEFLIYFQGNSAPDKSGLPSDRFSAERTGGSVSTLTIQRTQQEDSAVYLCASSLLPGYQPQHFGDGTRLSIL.

This clonotype was counted at least ten times. V usage is TRBV12-3 or TRBV12-4 and J usage is TRBJ2-2; no clear D gene. V lost 8 bases and J lost 3, with 10 bases in between. This CDR3 contains 13 residues. The CDR3 DNA is TGTGCCAGCGGAAGTTTGGACACCGGGGAGCTGTTTTTT. It codes for CASGSLDTGELFF.

This clonotype was observed a few times. The rearrangement joins TRBV6-2 or TRBV6-3 to TRBJ2-2; TRBD1 is a possible D gene (6 bases). There are 16 residues in the CDR3. The V gene's germline CDR1 is MNHEY and CDR2 SVGEGT. The ends were cut back, 6 bases at V and 4 bases at J, with 18 bases in the middle. The CDR3, as DNA: TGTGCCAGCAGCGACGGACGGGTGGGGGCCACCGGGGAGCTGTTTTTT. It is translated as CASSDGRVGATGELFF.

This clonotype was picked up a small number of times. The chain employs TRBV6-5 and TRBJ2-7; perhaps TRBD1 as D (6 bases). The V gene lost 2 bases and the J gene lost 6 bases, with 17 bases spanning the gap. The CDR3 spans 15 residues. CDR1 is MNHEY and CDR2 is SVGAGI in the germline V gene. DNA of the CDR3: TGTGCCAGCAGTTACGACCGATCCCTGGGGGCCGAGCAGTACTTC. This gives the protein CASSYDRSLGAEQYF.

The chain combines TRBV7-2 with TRBJ2-7, with TRBD2 as a possible D gene (5 bases). The CDR3 sequence is 16 residues long. Trimming cost V 0 bases and J 2 bases, with 14 bases left between them. The germline CDR1 and CDR2 sequences are SGHTA and FQGNSA. CDR3 protein: CASSLAATRVAYEQYF. The CDR3 nucleotides read TGTGCCAGCAGCTTAGCCGCTACTAGGGTGGCCTACGAGCAGTACTTC.

There are a few counts of this clonotype. A junction end diverges from the germline sequence, so it may reflect a read error. The rearrangement uses TRBV6-2 or TRBV6-3 and TRBJ1-5, with D possibly matching TRBD1 (5 bases). Germline CDR1 reads MNHEY; CDR2 reads SVGEGT. The CDR3 spans 11 residues. The CDR3 DNA reads TGTGCCAGCAGTTGGCCTGACAGCCTAGTATTT. Its translation: CASSWPDSLVF.

This clonotype was seen many times. This rearrangement joins TRBV29-1 to TRBJ2-3; 8 bases are shared with TRBD1. J was trimmed by 4 bases and V by 6 bases; bases with no gene match: 6. The CDR3 is made up of 13 amino acids. Looked up from germline, CDR1 is SQVTM and CDR2 is ANQGSEA. The DNA for the CDR3 is TGCAGCGTAAGGACAGGGTCCCCAGATACGCAGTATTTT. This encodes CSVRTGSPDTQYF.

The table lists this clonotype with many counts. The J gene is TRBJ1-6, the V gene TRBV6-1; TRBD1 matches 10 bases. The CDR3 is made up of 14 amino acids. CDR1 is MNHNS, CDR2 SASEGT, per germline. The V segment lost 6 bases and the J segment 9 bases; nucleotides outside the gene matches: 5. The CDR3 nucleotides are TGTGCCAGCAGAAGGGGACAGGGGATTTCACCCCTCCACTTT. Residues: CASRRGQGISPLHF.

Only a few counts were recorded for this clonotype. This chain links TRBV9 with TRBJ2-1; 10 bases align to TRBD1. Germline V CDR1 and CDR2: SGDLS, YYNGEE. This CDR3 contains 16 residues. V dropped 2 bases and J dropped 7; count of bases not matched to a gene: 9. The CDR3 reads CASSVIGTGALNEQFF. The CDR3 DNA is TGTGCCAGCAGCGTTATCGGGACAGGGGCTTTAAATGAGCAGTTCTTC.

This clonotype was recorded at least ten times. This chain joins TRBV29-1 and TRBJ2-7; tentative D call: TRBD2 (6 bases). The CDR3 length is 13 residues. With 4 bases removed from V and 2 bases from J, the gap between germline ends came to 12 bases. In germline, CDR1 is SQVTM, CDR2 ANQGSEA. The CDR3 is CSVVGRQTYEQYF. The CDR3 DNA reads as TGCAGCGTTGTGGGGAGGCAGACCTACGAGCAGTACTTC.

This clonotype was counted only a few times. The gene calls are TRBV7-9 and TRBJ2-7; D is undetermined. CDR1 is SEHNR, CDR2 FQNEAQ, per germline (reference sequence). V shed 2 bases and J shed 2 bases, with 13 bases lying between them. This CDR3 spans 15 amino acids. CDR3: CASSLRAAGTYEQYF. The DNA of the CDR3 is TGTGCCAGCAGCTTACGGGCCGCCGGCACCTACGAGCAGTACTTC.

The V call is TRBV20-1, the J call TRBJ2-7; D is ambiguous. The ends were cut back, 3 bases at V and 3 bases at J, with 15 bases in the middle. There are 14 residues in the CDR3. Germline values: CDR1 DFQATT, CDR2 SNEGSKA (reference sequence). The CDR3: CSARYTLGYYEQYF. The DNA for the CDR3 is TGCAGTGCTAGGTACACCCTTGGCTACTACGAGCAGTACTTC.

In its sample, this clonotype was seen a few times. This rearrangement joins TRBV6-2 or TRBV6-3 to TRBJ1-5; D possibly corresponds to TRBD1 (6 bases). Germline V gives CDR1 MNHEY, CDR2 SVGEGT. There are 18 residues in the CDR3. Trimming shortened V by 6 bases and J by 3 bases, and 24 bases separated the two germline ends. The CDR3 spells CASSPGPHREGYNQPQHF. CDR3 in DNA: TGTGCCAGCAGCCCCGGGCCTCACAGGGAGGGATACAATCAGCCCCAGCATTTT.

This clonotype was recorded a few times. The CDR3 spells CASSLNRGRPYNEQFF. The CDR3 bases are TGTGCCAGCAGCCTGAACAGGGGGCGTCCCTACAATGAGCAGTTCTTC. The rearrangement uses TRBV5-6 and TRBJ2-1; 9 bases agree with TRBD1. The CDR3 is made up of 16 amino acids. V trimming: 4 bases; J trimming: 2 bases; junction bases outside the gene matches: 7. CDR1 SGHDT and CDR2 YYEEEE come from the germline V gene.

CDR3 nucleotides: TGTGCCAGCAGCCAATCGGGACAGGGTAAAGACAATGAGCAGTTCTTC. Translating it yields CASSQSGQGKDNEQFF. The V and J genes are TRBV6-1 and TRBJ2-1, with 9 bases lining up with TRBD1. This CDR3 comprises 16 residues. Trimming removed 6 bases from V and 5 bases from J; junction bases left unmatched: 11. Per germline, CDR1 MNHNS and CDR2 SASEGT.

The chain combines TRBV27 with TRBJ2-5; 8 nucleotides match TRBD1. The CDR3 totals 15 residues. With V trimmed by 5 bases and J by 5 bases, 10 bases remained unmatched. Germline-derived CDR1 and CDR2 are MNHEY and SMNVEV (reference sequence). The CDR3 region is CASSRDRGRWETQYF. Here the CDR3 DNA reads TGTGCCAGCAGTCGCGACAGGGGACGGTGGGAGACCCAGTACTTC.

This clonotype was seen more than once but under ten times. The CDR3 reads CASSLDSRIQGLTEAFF. CDR3 nucleotides: TGTGCCAGCAGCTTAGATTCTCGCATACAGGGCCTCACTGAAGCTTTCTTT. The rearrangement links TRBV11-2 to TRBJ1-1; tentatively, D is TRBD1 (6 bases). The CDR3 totals 17 residues. Germline V CDR1 and CDR2: SGHAT, FQNNGV. Deletions cut 0 bases from V and 4 bases from J, with 18 bases between.

This clonotype occurred many times. The J gene is TRBJ2-5, the V gene TRBV20-1; 8 bases are a match to TRBD1. CDR1 and CDR2 from the germline V gene are DFQATT and SNEGSKA (reference sequence). Trimming cost V 6 bases and J 9 bases; bases outside gene matches: 12. CDR3 length: 13 residues. CDR3 region: CSAATGQGSAQYF. The CDR3 bases are TGCAGTGCAGCCACCGGACAGGGTTCGGCCCAGTACTTC.

This clonotype was seen only a few times. V gene TRBV6-5 combines with J gene TRBJ1-1, with 9 positions matching TRBD1. The CDR3 spans 16 residues. Germline CDR1 is MNHEY and CDR2 is SVGAGI. J lost 6 bases, V lost 2 bases, and 10 bases had no gene match. The CDR3 region has the DNA TGTGCCAGCAGTTACCTTAAAGGACAGGGGTTGTCTGAAGCTTTCTTT. Encoded protein: CASSYLKGQGLSEAFF.

This clonotype was recorded at least ten times. V gene TRBV20-1 combines with J gene TRBJ2-5, with TRBD2 as a possible D gene (5 bases). The length of the CDR3 is 12 residues. V dropped 4 bases and J dropped 4 bases, with 10 bases sitting between them. Germline values: CDR1 DFQATT, CDR2 SNEGSKA (reference sequence). The CDR3 DNA reads as TGCAGTGCTAATTGGGCGGGAGAGACCCAGTACTTC. Protein product: CSANWAGETQYF.

The chain has TRBV27 and TRBJ2-4; D could derive from TRBD1 or TRBD2 (5 bases each). V was pared by 4 bases and J by 7 bases, with 17 bases between. Germline CDR1 and CDR2: MNHEY and SMNVEV (reference sequence). The CDR3 loop spans 15 amino acids. CDR3 sequence: CASSYYGTDGNIQYF. The DNA for the CDR3 is TGTGCCAGCAGTTATTATGGGACGGATGGGAACATTCAGTACTTC.

This clonotype was observed a few times. The V call is TRBV29-1, the J call TRBJ2-3; maybe TRBD2 (5 bases). The CDR3 extends over 13 amino acids. CDR1 SQVTM and CDR2 ANQGSEA come from the germline V gene. The ends were cut back, 4 bases at V and 6 bases at J, with 14 bases in the middle. The CDR3 nucleotides are TGCAGCGTTGGGAGGTCTATCCGTGATACGCAGTATTTT. Protein sequence: CSVGRSIRDTQYF.

This rearrangement joins TRBV6-6 to TRBJ1-2; D gene ambiguous. The germline V gene has CDR1 MNHNY and CDR2 SVGAGI (reference sequence). This CDR3 comprises 13 residues. V lost 4 bases and J 4 bases, leaving 10 bases between the germline ends. The DNA of the CDR3 is TGTGCCAGCAGTTCAGGCCCTGTCTATGGCTACACCTTC. Protein: CASSSGPVYGYTF.